This TCR beta chain was obtained from a study of PD-1 blockade in classical Hodgkin lymphoma. Overall study context: Every 2 weeks, patients had 3 mg/kg nivolumab intravenously. Study outcomes and limitations: Nothing has yet pinned down what causes the repertoire differences, possibly disease activity or prior therapy. Exclusion covered patients beginning nivolumab under 1 year post-ASCT. Prior to therapy, complete responders displayed diversity much like that of newly diagnosed patients.

Method: immunoSEQ multiplex PCR; TCRdb's copy keeps in-frame clones and lacks some. The sample lists under 20,000 clones; approximately 84% were seen once. Patients all relapsed after autologous stem cell transplantation, and there was variation in brentuximab vedotin exposure. CDR1 and CDR2 from the germline V gene are SGDLS and YYNGEE. V dropped 3 bases and J dropped 4 bases, with 15 bases sitting between them. This CDR3 has 15 residues. This clone was recorded only once. Its antigen is unknown. Specimen: peripheral blood mononuclear cells (PBMCs), collected at baseline. The clonotype comes from a human donor with classical Hodgkin lymphoma. The V and J genes are TRBV9 and TRBJ2-3; D not resolved. The CDR3 loop reads CASSAHPRSADTQYF. The CDR3 nucleotides read TGTGCCAGCAGCGCACACCCAAGGTCAGCAGATACGCAGTATTTT.